This entry lists 18 T cell receptor beta chains sequenced from one sample in a study of cytomegalovirus exposure and HLA in healthy donors. The primer mix had 60 Vbeta and 13 Jbeta primers. The repertoire was sequenced with immunoSEQ multiplex PCR; TCRdb's copy has only in-frame clones and lacks some. The sample includes about 61,000 clones, roughly 90% seen only once; the top ten take roughly 1.6%. The sample comprised PBMCs. The receptors derive from a man aged 25-40 years in good health and CMV-seropositive.

The chain employs TRBV19 and TRBJ2-3; 7 positions match TRBD2. J lost 6 bases, V lost 7 bases, and 16 bases had no gene match. The CDR3 has 16 residues. Germline V gene data show CDR1 as LNHDA and CDR2 as SQIVND (reference sequence). The CDR3 nucleotides are TGTGCCAGTACCTCCGGGTCCGCGGGGCGGGGGGATACGCAGTATTTT. It codes for CASTSGSAGRGDTQYF.

J is TRBJ2-3 and V is TRBV19; 14 nucleotides align to TRBD2. Germline values: CDR1 LNHDA, CDR2 SQIVND (reference sequence). The V segment lost 3 bases and the J segment 6 bases; nucleotides outside the gene matches: 5. The CDR3 covers 16 residues. CDR3 residues: CASSIRLAGGPDTQYF. In DNA, the CDR3 is TGTGCCAGTAGTATCCGACTAGCGGGAGGGCCGGATACGCAGTATTTT.

This clone was counted once. The J gene is TRBJ2-1, the V gene TRBV9; no definite D call. The V end lost 4 bases, the J end lost 7 bases, and 12 bases lay between the germline ends. Germline CDR1 is SGDLS and CDR2 is YYNGEE. The CDR3 is made up of 13 amino acids. Here the CDR3 reads CASSSTLWNEQFF. In DNA form, the CDR3 reads TGTGCCAGCAGCTCGACACTTTGGAATGAGCAGTTCTTC.

V is TRBV30 and J is TRBJ2-1; 10 positions match TRBD2. CDR3 length: 17 residues. From germline, CDR1 is GTSNPN and CDR2 SVGIG (reference sequence). Unmatched junction bases numbered 10, after V lost 0 bases and J lost 5 bases. Here the CDR3 DNA reads TGTGCCTGGAGTGTATGGAGGCTAGCGGGAGACCACAATGAGCAGTTCTTC. It yields the protein CAWSVWRLAGDHNEQFF.

This clone was seen just once. This chain joins TRBV7-9 and TRBJ1-1, with D tentatively TRBD1 (5 bases). V was cut by 0 bases and J by 5 bases, with 13 bases left in between. Germline CDR1 SEHNR, CDR2 FQNEAQ (reference sequence). The CDR3 extends over 15 amino acids. The CDR3 DNA reads as TGTGCCAGCAGCTTAGCGGGACTTGGGGGGACTGAAGCTTTCTTT. It specifies CASSLAGLGGTEAFF. Full variable domain (missing parts from reference TRBV7-9 and TRBJ1-1): DTGVSQNPRHKITKRGQNVTFRCDPISEHNRLYWYRQTLGQGPEFLTYFQNEAQLEKSRLLSDRFSAERPKGSFSTLEIQRTEQGDSAMYLCASSLAGLGGTEAFFGQGTRLTVV.

V gene TRBV5-1 combines with J gene TRBJ2-7; 7 bases map to TRBD1. The ends lost 5 bases at V and 0 bases at J; junction bases unmatched: 5. CDR3 length: 14 residues. The germline gives CDR1 SGHRS, CDR2 YFSETQ. CDR3 nucleotide sequence: TGCGCCAGCAGAGAGGGACAGAGCTCCTACGAGCAGTACTTC. This encodes CASREGQSSYEQYF.

This clone was seen a few times. V usage is TRBV18 and J usage is TRBJ2-1; TRBD2 matches at 10 bases. Trimming took 1 base from V and 8 from J; bases not matched to a gene: 14. In germline, CDR1 is KGHSH, CDR2 LQKENI. CDR3 size: 18 residues. The CDR3 here is CASSPLGPSGRFRDEQFF. CDR3 nucleotides: TGTGCCAGCTCACCACTTGGGCCTAGCGGGAGATTTCGCGATGAGCAGTTCTTC.

The chain carries TRBV5-8 and TRBJ1-4; D might be TRBD1 (5 bases). Deletions cut 0 bases from V and 4 bases from J, with 16 bases between. CDR3 length: 17 residues. The V gene's germline CDR1 is SGHTS and CDR2 YDEGEE. CDR3 in DNA: TGTGCCAGCAGCTTGGGGACACTTGTTTGGAGTAATGAAAAACTGTTTTTT. It translates to CASSLGTLVWSNEKLFF.

This clone was recorded once. The genes are TRBV7-9 and TRBJ2-2, with 13 positions matching TRBD2. Unmatched junction bases numbered 4, after V lost 5 bases and J lost 4 bases. The CDR3 runs to 16 residues. Germline V gene lookup returns CDR1 SEHNR and CDR2 FQNEAQ (reference sequence). CDR3 bases: TGTGCCAGCAGCCCTGGACTAGCGGGAGTCACCGGGGAGCTGTTTTTT. It specifies CASSPGLAGVTGELFF.

The chain is built from TRBV5-4 and TRBJ1-2, with a tentative D call TRBD1 (5 bases). The germline V and J ends were trimmed by 1 base and 3 bases, with 13 bases remaining between them. CDR1 and CDR2 (germline): SGHNT, YYREEE (reference sequence). This CDR3 has 15 residues. As DNA, the CDR3 is TGTGCCAGCAGCTTGCGGGAGGGGTCCCACTATGGCTACACCTTC. This sequence encodes CASSLREGSHYGYTF.

V and J are TRBV28 and TRBJ2-4; 7 bases map to TRBD1. The V gene's germline CDR1 is MDHEN and CDR2 SYDVKM. The J segment lost 6 bases and the V segment lost 6 bases, leaving 5 bases of the junction unmatched. CDR3 length equals 13 residues. Here the CDR3 DNA reads TGTGCCAGCAGACCTGGGACAGCAAACATTCAGTACTTC. Translating it yields CASRPGTANIQYF.

The chain uses TRBV11-2 and TRBJ2-2; 11 bases are shared with TRBD2. Trimming cost V 1 base and J 5 bases; bases outside gene matches: 0. Germline loops: CDR1 SGHAT, CDR2 FQNNGV. The CDR3 is 15 residues long. The CDR3 spells CASSLGLAGTGELFF. In DNA form, the CDR3 reads TGTGCCAGCAGCTTAGGACTAGCGGGGACCGGGGAGCTGTTTTTT. The full variable domain, in which reference TRBV11-2 and TRBJ2-2 provide the parts outside the CDR3, is EAGVAQSPRYKIIEKRQSVAFWCNPISGHATLYWYQQILGQGPKLLIQFQNNGVVDDSQLPKDRFSAERLKGVDSTLKIQPAKLEDSAVYLCASSLGLAGTGELFFGEGSRLTVL.

V usage is TRBV18 and J usage is TRBJ1-2; 8 positions match TRBD1. With 3 bases clipped from V and 5 bases from J, the junction kept 8 bases outside the gene matches. There are 15 residues in the CDR3. Germline loops: CDR1 KGHSH, CDR2 LQKENI. This CDR3 is CASSPETGEGYGYTF. The CDR3 coding sequence is TGTGCCAGCTCACCGGAGACAGGGGAAGGGTATGGCTACACCTTC.

The chain links TRBV19 to TRBJ1-4, with D possibly being TRBD1 (6 bases). Per germline, CDR1 LNHDA and CDR2 SQIVND (reference sequence). Deletions cut 8 bases from V and 8 bases from J, with 15 bases between. This CDR3 region has 13 residues. The CDR3 DNA reads TGTGCCAGTTCGGACAGTTGGGGGGAAAAACTGTTTTTT. Translated: CASSDSWGEKLFF. Combining the CDR3 with reference TRBV19 and TRBJ1-4 gives the whole variable domain DGGITQSPKYLFRKEGQNVTLSCEQNLNHDAMYWYRQDPGQGLRLIYYSQIVNDFQKGDIAEGYSVSREKKESFPLTVTSAQKNPTAFYLCASSDSWGEKLFFGSGTQLSVL.

This sequence joins TRBV6-5 and TRBJ1-1; no firm D call. CDR1 is MNHEY, CDR2 SVGAGI, per germline. The germline V and J ends were trimmed by 5 bases and 5 bases, with 9 bases remaining between them. The CDR3 has 12 residues. The CDR3 nucleotides read TGTGCCAGCAGTGAAACAAGTACTGAAGCTTTCTTT. As protein: CASSETSTEAFF.

The chain employs TRBV5-6 and TRBJ2-5; a possible D gene is TRBD1 (5 bases). Matching the DNA end better, TRBJ2-7 makes the J call doubtful. Germline CDR1 is SGHDT and CDR2 is YYEEEE. The CDR3 has 13 amino acids. The CDR3 sequence: CASSLRQGYEQYF. The CDR3 DNA reads as TGTGCCAGCAGCTTGAGGCAGGGCTACGAGCAGTACTTC.

This chain joins TRBV7-9 and TRBJ1-2; D gene unclear. Germline CDR1 reads SEHNR; CDR2 reads FQNEAQ (reference sequence). Deletions cut 2 bases from V and 5 bases from J, with 6 bases between. The CDR3 has 12 residues. The CDR3, as DNA: TGTGCCAGCAGCTTATCAGATTATGGCTACACCTTC. Amino acid sequence: CASSLSDYGYTF. The full variable domain, in which reference TRBV7-9 and TRBJ1-2 provide the parts outside the CDR3, is DTGVSQNPRHKITKRGQNVTFRCDPISEHNRLYWYRQTLGQGPEFLTYFQNEAQLEKSRLLSDRFSAERPKGSFSTLEIQRTEQGDSAMYLCASSLSDYGYTFGSGTRLTVV.

The chain combines TRBV18 with TRBJ2-2, with D possibly matching TRBD2 (6 bases). This CDR3 spans 16 amino acids. Between the trimmed V and J ends, which lost 3 bases and 0 bases, there was a span of 11 bases. Germline CDR1 is KGHSH and CDR2 is LQKENI. The CDR3 reads CASSPKTRSNTGELFF. The CDR3 coding sequence is TGTGCCAGCTCACCGAAGACTAGGTCGAACACCGGGGAGCTGTTTTTT.